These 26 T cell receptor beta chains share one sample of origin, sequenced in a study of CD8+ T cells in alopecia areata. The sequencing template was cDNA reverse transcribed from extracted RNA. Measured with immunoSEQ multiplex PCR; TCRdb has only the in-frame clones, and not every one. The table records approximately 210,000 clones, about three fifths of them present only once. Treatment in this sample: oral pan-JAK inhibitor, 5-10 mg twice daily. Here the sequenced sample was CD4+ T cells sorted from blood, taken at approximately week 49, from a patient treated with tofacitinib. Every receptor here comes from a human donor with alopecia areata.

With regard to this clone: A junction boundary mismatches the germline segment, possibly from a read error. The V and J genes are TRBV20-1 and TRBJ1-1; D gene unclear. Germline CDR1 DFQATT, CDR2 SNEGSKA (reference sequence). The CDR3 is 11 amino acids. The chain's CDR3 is CSAGEDTEAFF. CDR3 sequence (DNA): TGCAGTGCTGGAGAGGACACTGAAGCTTTCTTT.

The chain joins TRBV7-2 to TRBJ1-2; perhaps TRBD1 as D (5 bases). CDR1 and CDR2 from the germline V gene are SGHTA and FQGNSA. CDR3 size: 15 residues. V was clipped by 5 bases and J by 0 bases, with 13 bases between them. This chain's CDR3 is CASSDRGMTNYGYTF. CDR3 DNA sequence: TGTGCCAGCAGCGACCGGGGGATGACTAACTATGGCTACACCTTC.

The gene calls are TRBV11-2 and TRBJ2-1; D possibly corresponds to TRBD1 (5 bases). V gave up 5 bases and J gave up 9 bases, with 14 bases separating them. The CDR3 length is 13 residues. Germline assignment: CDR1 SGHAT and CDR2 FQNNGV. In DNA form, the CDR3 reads TGTGCCAGCAGCATTTCGGACAAACTTGAGCAGTTCTTC. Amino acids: CASSISDKLEQFF. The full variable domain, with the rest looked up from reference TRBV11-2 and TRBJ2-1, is EAGVAQSPRYKIIEKRQSVAFWCNPISGHATLYWYQQILGQGPKLLIQFQNNGVVDDSQLPKDRFSAERLKGVDSTLKIQPAKLEDSAVYLCASSISDKLEQFFGPGTRLTVL.

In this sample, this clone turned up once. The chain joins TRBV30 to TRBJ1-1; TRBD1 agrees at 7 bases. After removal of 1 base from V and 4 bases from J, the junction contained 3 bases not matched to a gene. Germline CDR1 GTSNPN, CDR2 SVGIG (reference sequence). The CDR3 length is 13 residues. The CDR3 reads CAWSGQGGTEAFF. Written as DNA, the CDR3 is TGTGCCTGGAGTGGACAGGGAGGCACTGAAGCTTTCTTT.

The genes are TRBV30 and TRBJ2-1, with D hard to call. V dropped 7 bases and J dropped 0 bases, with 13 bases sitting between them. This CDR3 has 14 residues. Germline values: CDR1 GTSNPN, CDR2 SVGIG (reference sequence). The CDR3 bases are TGTGCCTTCCCCACTCCGAGCTCCTACAATGAGCAGTTCTTC. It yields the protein CAFPTPSSYNEQFF.

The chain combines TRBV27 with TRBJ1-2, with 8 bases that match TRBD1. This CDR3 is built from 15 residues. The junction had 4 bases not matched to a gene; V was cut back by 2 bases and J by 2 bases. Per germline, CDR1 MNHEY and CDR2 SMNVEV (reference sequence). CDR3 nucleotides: TGTGCCAGCAGTTTAGGGACAGGCCCGAACTATGGCTACACCTTC. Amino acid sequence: CASSLGTGPNYGYTF.

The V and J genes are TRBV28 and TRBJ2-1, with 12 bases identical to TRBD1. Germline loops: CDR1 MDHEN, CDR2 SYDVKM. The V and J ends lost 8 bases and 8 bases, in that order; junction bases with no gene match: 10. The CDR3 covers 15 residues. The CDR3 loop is CASRKTGTGGDEQFF. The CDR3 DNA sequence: TGTGCCAGCCGAAAAACCGGGACAGGGGGCGATGAGCAGTTCTTC. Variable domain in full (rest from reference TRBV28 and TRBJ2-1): DVKVTQSSRYLVKRTGEKVFLECVQDMDHENMFWYRQDPGLGLRLIYFSYDVKMKEKGDIPEGYSVSREKKERFSLILESASTNQTSMYLCASRKTGTGGDEQFFGPGTRLTVL.

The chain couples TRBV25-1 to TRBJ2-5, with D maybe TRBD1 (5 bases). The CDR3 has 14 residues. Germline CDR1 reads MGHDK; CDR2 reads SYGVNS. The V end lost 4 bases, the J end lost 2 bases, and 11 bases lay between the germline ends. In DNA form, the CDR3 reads TGTGCCAGCAGTGGGGCAGGGTGGCAAGAGACCCAGTACTTC. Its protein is CASSGAGWQETQYF.

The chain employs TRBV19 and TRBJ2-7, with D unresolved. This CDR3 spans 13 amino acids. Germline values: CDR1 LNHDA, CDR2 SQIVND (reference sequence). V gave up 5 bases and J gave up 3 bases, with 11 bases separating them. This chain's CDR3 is CASSRSENYEQYF. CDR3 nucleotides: TGTGCCAGTAGTCGGTCAGAGAACTACGAGCAGTACTTC. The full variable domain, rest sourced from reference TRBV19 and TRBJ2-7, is DGGITQSPKYLFRKEGQNVTLSCEQNLNHDAMYWYRQDPGQGLRLIYYSQIVNDFQKGDIAEGYSVSREKKESFPLTVTSAQKNPTAFYLCASSRSENYEQYFGPGTRLTVT.

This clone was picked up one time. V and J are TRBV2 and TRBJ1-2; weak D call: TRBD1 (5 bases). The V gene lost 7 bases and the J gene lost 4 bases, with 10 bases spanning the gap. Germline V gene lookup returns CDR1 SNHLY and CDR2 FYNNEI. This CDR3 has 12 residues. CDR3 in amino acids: CASMGVSYGYTF. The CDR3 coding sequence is TGTGCCAGCATGGGGGTCTCCTATGGCTACACCTTC.

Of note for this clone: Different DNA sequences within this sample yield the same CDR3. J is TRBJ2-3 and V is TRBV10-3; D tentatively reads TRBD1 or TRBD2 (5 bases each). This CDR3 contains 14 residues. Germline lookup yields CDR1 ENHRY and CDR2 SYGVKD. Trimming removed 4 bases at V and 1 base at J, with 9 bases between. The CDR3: CAISVRGGTDTQYF. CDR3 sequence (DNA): TGTGCCATCAGTGTGAGGGGAGGCACAGATACGCAGTATTTT.

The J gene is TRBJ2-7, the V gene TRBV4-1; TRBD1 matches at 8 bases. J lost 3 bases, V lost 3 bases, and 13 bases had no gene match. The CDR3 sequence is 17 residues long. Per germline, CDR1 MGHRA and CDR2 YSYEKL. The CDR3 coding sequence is TGCGCCAGCAGCCAGGATTTCCAGGGGGCTTGGGGCTACGAGCAGTACTTC. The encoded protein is CASSQDFQGAWGYEQYF.

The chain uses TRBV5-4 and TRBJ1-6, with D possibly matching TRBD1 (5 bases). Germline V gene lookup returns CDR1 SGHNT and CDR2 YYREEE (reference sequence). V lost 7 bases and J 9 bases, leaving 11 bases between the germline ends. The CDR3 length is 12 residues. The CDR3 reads CASAHGGSPLHF. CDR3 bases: TGTGCCAGCGCCCACGGGGGTTCACCCCTCCACTTT.

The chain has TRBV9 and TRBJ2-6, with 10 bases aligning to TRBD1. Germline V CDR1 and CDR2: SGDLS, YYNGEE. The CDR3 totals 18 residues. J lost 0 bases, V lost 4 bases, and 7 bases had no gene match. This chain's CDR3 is CASSTPGQGRSGANVLTF. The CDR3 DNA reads TGTGCCAGCAGCACCCCGGGACAGGGGCGCTCTGGGGCCAACGTCCTGACTTTC.

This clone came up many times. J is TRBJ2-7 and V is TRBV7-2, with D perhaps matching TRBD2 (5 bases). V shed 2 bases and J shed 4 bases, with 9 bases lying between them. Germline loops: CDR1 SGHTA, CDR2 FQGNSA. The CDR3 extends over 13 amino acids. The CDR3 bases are TGTGCCAGCAGCTTATTTCGACTATACGAGCAGTACTTC. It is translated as CASSLFRLYEQYF.

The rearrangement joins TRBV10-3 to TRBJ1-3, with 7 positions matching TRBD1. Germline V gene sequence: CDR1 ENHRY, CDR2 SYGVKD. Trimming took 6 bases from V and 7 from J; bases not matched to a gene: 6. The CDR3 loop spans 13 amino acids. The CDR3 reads CAISQDRVNTIYF. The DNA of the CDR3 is TGTGCCATCAGCCAAGACAGGGTGAACACCATATATTTT.

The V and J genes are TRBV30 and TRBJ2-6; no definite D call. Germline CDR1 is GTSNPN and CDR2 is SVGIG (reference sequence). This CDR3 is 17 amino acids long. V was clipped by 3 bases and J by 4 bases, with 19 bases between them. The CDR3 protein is CAWSPDPPGRGANVLTF. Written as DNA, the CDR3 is TGTGCCTGGAGCCCGGACCCCCCGGGTAGAGGGGCCAACGTCCTGACTTTC. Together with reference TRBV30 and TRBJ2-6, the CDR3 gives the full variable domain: SQTIHQWPATLVQPVGSPLSLECTVEGTSNPNLYWYRQAAGRGLQLLFYSVGIGQISSEVPQNLSASRPQDRQFILSSKKLLLSDSGFYLCAWSPDPPGRGANVLTFGAGSRLTVL.

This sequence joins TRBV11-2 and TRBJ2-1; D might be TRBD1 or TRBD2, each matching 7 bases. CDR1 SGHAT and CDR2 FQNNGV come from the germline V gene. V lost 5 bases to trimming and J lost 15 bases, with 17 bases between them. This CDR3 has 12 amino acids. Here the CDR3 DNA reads TGTGCCAGCAGCCCCTGGGAGGGGGCGGGGTTCTTC. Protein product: CASSPWEGAGFF. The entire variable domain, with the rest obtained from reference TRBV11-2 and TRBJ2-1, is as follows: EAGVAQSPRYKIIEKRQSVAFWCNPISGHATLYWYQQILGQGPKLLIQFQNNGVVDDSQLPKDRFSAERLKGVDSTLKIQPAKLEDSAVYLCASSPWEGAGFFGPGTRLTVL.

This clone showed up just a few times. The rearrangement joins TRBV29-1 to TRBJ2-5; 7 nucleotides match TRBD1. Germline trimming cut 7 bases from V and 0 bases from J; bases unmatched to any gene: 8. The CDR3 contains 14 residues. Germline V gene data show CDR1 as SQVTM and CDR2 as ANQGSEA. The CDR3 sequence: CSGRQQGNQETQYF. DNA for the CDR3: TGCAGCGGCCGCCAACAGGGGAACCAAGAGACCCAGTACTTC.

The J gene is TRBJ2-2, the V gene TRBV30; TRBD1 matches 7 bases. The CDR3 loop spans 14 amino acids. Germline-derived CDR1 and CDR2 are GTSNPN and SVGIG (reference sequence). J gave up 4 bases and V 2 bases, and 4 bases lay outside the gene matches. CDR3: CAWSIAGGTGELFF. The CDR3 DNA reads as TGTGCCTGGAGTATTGCAGGGGGCACCGGGGAGCTGTTTTTT.

CDR3 residues: CASSQTTGNNSPLHF. Written as DNA, the CDR3 is TGCGCCAGCAGCCAAACTACAGGGAATAATTCACCCCTCCACTTT. The V and J genes are TRBV4-1 and TRBJ1-6; D possibly corresponds to TRBD1 (6 bases). Germline V CDR1 and CDR2: MGHRA, YSYEKL. The CDR3 is 15 residues long. The V end lost 2 bases, the J end lost 5 bases, and 10 bases lay between the germline ends.

CDR3 residues: CSVTQIYGYTF. CDR3 in DNA: TGCAGCGTTACGCAAATCTATGGCTACACCTTC. The chain recombines TRBV29-1 with TRBJ1-2; the D is unclear. The V and J ends lost 5 bases and 4 bases respectively, with 8 bases between them. Germline loops: CDR1 SQVTM, CDR2 ANQGSEA. The CDR3 length is 11 residues. The variable domain in full, with the rest retrieved from reference TRBV29-1 and TRBJ1-2, is SAVISQKPSRDICQRGTSLTIQCQVDSQVTMMFWYRQQPGQSLTLIATANQGSEATYESGFVIDKFPISRPNLTFSTLTVSNMSPEDSSIYLCSVTQIYGYTFGSGTRLTVV.

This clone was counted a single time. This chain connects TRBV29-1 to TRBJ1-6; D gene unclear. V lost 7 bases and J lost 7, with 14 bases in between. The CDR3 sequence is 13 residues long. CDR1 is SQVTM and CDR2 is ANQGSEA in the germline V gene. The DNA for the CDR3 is TGCAGCGCTCGGGAGGCGGTGAATTCACCCCTCCACTTT. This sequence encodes CSAREAVNSPLHF.

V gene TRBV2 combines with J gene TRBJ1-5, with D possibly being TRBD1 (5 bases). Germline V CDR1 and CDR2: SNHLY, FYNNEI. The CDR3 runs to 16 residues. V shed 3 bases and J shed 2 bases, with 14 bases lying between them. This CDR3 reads CASSDVVAGRNQPQHF. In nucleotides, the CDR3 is TGTGCCAGCAGTGACGTAGTTGCAGGGCGCAATCAGCCCCAGCATTTT.

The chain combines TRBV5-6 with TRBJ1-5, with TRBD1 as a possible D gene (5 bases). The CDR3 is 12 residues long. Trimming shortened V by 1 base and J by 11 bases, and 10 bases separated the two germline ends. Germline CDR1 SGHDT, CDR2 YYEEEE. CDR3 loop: CASSLRGGTQHF. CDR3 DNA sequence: TGTGCCAGCAGCTTGCGGGGGGGAACCCAGCATTTT.

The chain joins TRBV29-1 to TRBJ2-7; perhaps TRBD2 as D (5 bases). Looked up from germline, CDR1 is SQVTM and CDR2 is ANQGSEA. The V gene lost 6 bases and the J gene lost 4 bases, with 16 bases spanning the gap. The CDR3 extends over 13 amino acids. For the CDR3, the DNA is TGCAGCGTCTATACTAGGTTCAGTTACGAGCAGTACTTC. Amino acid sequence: CSVYTRFSYEQYF.